Reported below is one T cell receptor (beta chain). This entry is derived from a study of T cell changes during pregnancy in multiple sclerosis. The V gene end was trimmed by 6 bases and the J gene end by 5 bases; junction bases not matched to a gene: 10. The germline V gene encodes CDR1 MNHEY and CDR2 SVGAGI. The CDR3 is 15 residues long. The table came from immunoSEQ multiplex PCR; TCRdb's copy has only in-frame clones and leaves some out. The sample yields about 36,000 clones, 93% seen once. Sequencing used CD4+ T cells from peripheral blood mononuclear cells, obtained in the first trimester of pregnancy. The receptor comes from a female donor with multiple sclerosis, enrolled in a pregnancy study. The chain joins TRBV6-5 to TRBJ1-5; 7 bases are a match to TRBD1. Written as DNA, the CDR3 is TGTGCCAGCAGCAGCGACAGGGCTCCTCATCAGCCCCAGCATTTT. It encodes CASSSDRAPHQPQHF.